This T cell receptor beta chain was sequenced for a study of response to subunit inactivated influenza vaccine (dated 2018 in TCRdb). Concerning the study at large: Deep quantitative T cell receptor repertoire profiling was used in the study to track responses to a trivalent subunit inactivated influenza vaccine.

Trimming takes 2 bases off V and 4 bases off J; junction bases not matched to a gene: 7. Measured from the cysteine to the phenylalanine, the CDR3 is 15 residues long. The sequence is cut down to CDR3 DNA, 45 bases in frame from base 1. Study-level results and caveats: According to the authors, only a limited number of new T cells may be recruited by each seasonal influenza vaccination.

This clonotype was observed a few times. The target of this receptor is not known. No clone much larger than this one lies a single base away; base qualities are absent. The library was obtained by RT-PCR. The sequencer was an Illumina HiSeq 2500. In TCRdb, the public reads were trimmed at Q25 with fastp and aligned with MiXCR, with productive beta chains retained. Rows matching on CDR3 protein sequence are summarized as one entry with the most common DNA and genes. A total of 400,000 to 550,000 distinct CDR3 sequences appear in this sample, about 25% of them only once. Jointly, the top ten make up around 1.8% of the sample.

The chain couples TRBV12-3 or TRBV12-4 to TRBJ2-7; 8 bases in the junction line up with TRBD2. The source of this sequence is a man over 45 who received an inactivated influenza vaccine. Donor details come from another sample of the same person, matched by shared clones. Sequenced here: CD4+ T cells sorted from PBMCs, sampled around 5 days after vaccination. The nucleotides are TGTGCCAGCAGTTTATACGGCGGGAGGTCATACGAGCAGTACTTC. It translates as CASSLYGGRSYEQYF.